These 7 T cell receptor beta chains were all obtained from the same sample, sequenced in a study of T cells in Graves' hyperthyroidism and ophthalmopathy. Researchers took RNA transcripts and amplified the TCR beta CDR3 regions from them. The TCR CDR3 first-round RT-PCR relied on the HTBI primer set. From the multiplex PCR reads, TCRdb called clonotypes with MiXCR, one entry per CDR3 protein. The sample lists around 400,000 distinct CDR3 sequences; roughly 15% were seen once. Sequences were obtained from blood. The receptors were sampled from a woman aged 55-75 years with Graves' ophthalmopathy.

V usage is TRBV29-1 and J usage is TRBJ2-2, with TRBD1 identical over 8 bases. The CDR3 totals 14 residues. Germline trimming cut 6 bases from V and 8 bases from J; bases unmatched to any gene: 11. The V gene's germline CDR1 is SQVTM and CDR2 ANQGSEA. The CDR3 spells CSVRDRGGAGELFF. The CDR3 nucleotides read TGCAGCGTCCGTGACAGGGGAGGAGCAGGGGAGCTGTTTTTT.

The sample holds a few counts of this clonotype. CDR3: CSARGISGRENEQFF. In nucleotides, the CDR3 is TGCAGTGCTAGAGGGATTAGCGGGAGGGAAAATGAGCAGTTCTTC. This rearrangement joins TRBV20-1 to TRBJ2-1; 11 bases line up with TRBD2. Germline CDR1 reads DFQATT; CDR2 reads SNEGSKA (reference sequence). V shed 1 base, J shed 7 bases, and the junction held 6 bases outside the gene matches. The CDR3 contains 15 residues.

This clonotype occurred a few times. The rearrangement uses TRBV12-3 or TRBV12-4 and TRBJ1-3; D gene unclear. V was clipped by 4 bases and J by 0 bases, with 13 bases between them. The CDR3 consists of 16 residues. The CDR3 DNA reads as TGTGCCAGCAGTTCAGGACTTTTACCCTCTGGAAACACCATATATTTT. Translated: CASSSGLLPSGNTIYF.

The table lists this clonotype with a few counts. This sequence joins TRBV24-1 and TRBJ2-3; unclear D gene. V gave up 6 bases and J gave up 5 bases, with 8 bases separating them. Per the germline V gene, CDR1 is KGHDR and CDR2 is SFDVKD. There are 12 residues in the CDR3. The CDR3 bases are TGTGCCACCAGTCCTTCGGGAGATACGCAGTATTTT. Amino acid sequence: CATSPSGDTQYF.

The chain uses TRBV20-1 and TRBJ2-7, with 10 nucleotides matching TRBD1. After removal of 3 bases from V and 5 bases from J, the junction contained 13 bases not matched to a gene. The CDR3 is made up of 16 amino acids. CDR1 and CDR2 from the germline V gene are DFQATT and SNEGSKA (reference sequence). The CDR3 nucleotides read TGCAGTGCTAGTGAGTGGGGGACAGGGGTTTCAAACGAGCAGTACTTC. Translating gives CSASEWGTGVSNEQYF.

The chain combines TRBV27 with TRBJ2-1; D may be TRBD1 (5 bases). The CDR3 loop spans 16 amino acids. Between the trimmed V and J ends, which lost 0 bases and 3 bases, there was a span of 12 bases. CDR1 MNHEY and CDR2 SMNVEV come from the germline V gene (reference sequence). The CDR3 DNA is TGTGCCAGCAGTTTATCGAGTCAGGGCATCTACAATGAGCAGTTCTTC. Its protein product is CASSLSSQGIYNEQFF.

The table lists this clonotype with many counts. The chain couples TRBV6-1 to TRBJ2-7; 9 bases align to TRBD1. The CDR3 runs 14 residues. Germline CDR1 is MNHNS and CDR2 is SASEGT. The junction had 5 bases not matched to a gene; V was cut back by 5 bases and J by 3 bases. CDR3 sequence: CASSPDRGYYEQYF. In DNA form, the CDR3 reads TGTGCCAGCAGTCCGGACAGGGGTTACTACGAGCAGTACTTC.